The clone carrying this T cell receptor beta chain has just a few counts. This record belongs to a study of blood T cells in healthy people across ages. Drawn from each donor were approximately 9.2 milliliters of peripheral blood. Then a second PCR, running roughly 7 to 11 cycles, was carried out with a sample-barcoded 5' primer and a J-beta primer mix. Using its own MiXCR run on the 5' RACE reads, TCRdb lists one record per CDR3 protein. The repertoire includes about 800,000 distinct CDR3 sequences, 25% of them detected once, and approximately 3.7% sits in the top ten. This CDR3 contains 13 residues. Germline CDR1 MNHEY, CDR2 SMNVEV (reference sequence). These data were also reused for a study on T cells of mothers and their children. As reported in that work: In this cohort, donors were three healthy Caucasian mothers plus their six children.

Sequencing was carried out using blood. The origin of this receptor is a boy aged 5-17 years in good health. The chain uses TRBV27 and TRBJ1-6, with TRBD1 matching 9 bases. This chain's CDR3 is CGSGTGRNSPLHF. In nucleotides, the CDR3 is TGTGGAAGCGGGACAGGGAGAAATTCACCCCTCCACTTT.